This passage covers 17 T cell receptor beta chains from one sample sequenced in a study of blood T cell repertoires in COVID-19. Sequenced by immunoSEQ multiplex PCR; TCRdb stores in-frame clones only, minus some. This table holds tens of thousands of clones, around 85% found once. Material: peripheral blood. The receptors derive from a man older than 75 with active or convalescent COVID-19.

The chain joins TRBV6-2 or TRBV6-3 to TRBJ1-1; no clear D gene. V lost 5 bases and J 5 bases, leaving 6 bases between the germline ends. Germline lookup yields CDR1 MNHEY and CDR2 SVGEGT. The CDR3 spans 11 residues. CDR3 nucleotide sequence: TGTGCCAGCAGTCCCGAGACTGAAGCTTTCTTT. It specifies CASSPETEAFF.

The genes are TRBV7-2 and TRBJ1-1; possible D gene TRBD1, 6 bases. Germline V gene lookup returns CDR1 SGHTA and CDR2 FQGNSA. This CDR3 region has 15 residues. V dropped 3 bases and J dropped 1 base, with 12 bases sitting between them. CDR3 in amino acids: CASSFFWTENTEAFF. The CDR3 region has the DNA TGTGCCAGCAGCTTTTTCTGGACAGAGAACACTGAAGCTTTCTTT.

The V and J genes are TRBV2 and TRBJ2-7, with D possibly matching TRBD2 (5 bases). Looked up from germline, CDR1 is SNHLY and CDR2 is FYNNEI. The length of the CDR3 is 14 residues. Trimming pared 5 bases from V and 0 bases from J, leaving 11 bases between. The CDR3: CASSRSGNSYEQYF. The CDR3 DNA reads as TGTGCCAGCAGTAGGTCCGGGAACTCCTACGAGCAGTACTTC.

The CDR3 protein is CASSYSIWREIHKGSYNEQFF. The DNA of the CDR3 is TGTGCCAGCAGTTACTCGATTTGGCGGGAAATCCACAAGGGCTCCTACAATGAGCAGTTCTTC. The chain has TRBV6-2 or TRBV6-3 and TRBJ2-1, with D perhaps matching TRBD2 (6 bases). Per germline, CDR1 MNHEY and CDR2 SVGEGT. The CDR3 runs 21 residues. Trimming took 0 bases from V and 0 from J, leaving 24 bases between them.

The chain has TRBV9 and TRBJ2-1, with 8 bases aligning to TRBD2. CDR3 size: 16 residues. The germline V gene encodes CDR1 SGDLS and CDR2 YYNGEE. Trimming cost V 0 bases and J 4 bases; bases outside gene matches: 6. Here the CDR3 reads CASSVAPGTRYNEQFF. The CDR3 nucleotides are TGTGCCAGCAGCGTAGCCCCCGGGACTAGGTACAATGAGCAGTTCTTC.

The CDR3 DNA follows: TGCGCCAGCAGCCAATGGAGGAAAGATACGCAGTATTTT. This gives the protein CASSQWRKDTQYF. V usage is TRBV4-3 and J usage is TRBJ2-3; tentatively, D is TRBD2 (5 bases). CDR1 is LGHNA, CDR2 YSLEER, per germline. Trimming removed 2 bases at V and 5 bases at J, with 8 bases between. The CDR3 has 13 residues.

The chain uses TRBV2 and TRBJ2-3; no reliable D call. V was trimmed by 6 bases and J by 3 bases, leaving 7 bases between them. This CDR3 spans 12 amino acids. CDR1 SNHLY and CDR2 FYNNEI come from the germline V gene. CDR3 sequence: CASSRDTDTQYF. The CDR3 DNA follows: TGTGCCAGCAGCCGAGATACAGATACGCAGTATTTT.

The rearrangement links TRBV5-8 to TRBJ1-5, with no clear D. Trimming shortened V by 0 bases and J by 2 bases, and 9 bases separated the two germline ends. CDR1 and CDR2 from the germline V gene are SGHTS and YDEGEE. This CDR3 has 15 residues. The DNA for the CDR3 is TGTGCCAGCAGCTTGGCAGGTGTACGCAATCAGCCCCAGCATTTT. This sequence encodes CASSLAGVRNQPQHF.

The V call is TRBV12-3 or TRBV12-4, the J call TRBJ2-7; 8 bases fit TRBD2. This CDR3 has 12 residues. The ends lost 8 bases at V and 4 bases at J; junction bases unmatched: 4. The CDR3 spells CASGTGGYEQYF. The CDR3 nucleotides are TGTGCCAGCGGTACGGGAGGGTACGAGCAGTACTTC.

This clone was picked up one time. This chain links TRBV19 with TRBJ1-3, with D possibly matching TRBD1 (5 bases). There are 15 residues in the CDR3. Per germline, CDR1 LNHDA and CDR2 SQIVND (reference sequence). Between the trimmed V and J ends, which lost 6 bases and 0 bases, there was a span of 12 bases. The CDR3: CASSPQATSGNTIYF. CDR3 coding DNA: TGTGCCAGTAGCCCACAGGCCACCTCTGGAAACACCATATATTTT.

V gene TRBV29-1 combines with J gene TRBJ2-5; D possibly corresponds to TRBD2 (7 bases). Germline CDR1 is SQVTM and CDR2 is ANQGSEA. Trimming removed 6 bases at V and 4 bases at J, with 21 bases between. The CDR3 spans 15 residues. The CDR3 is CSVSEGGSFRETQYF. For the CDR3, the DNA is TGCAGCGTATCTGAGGGGGGGTCGTTTCGAGAGACCCAGTACTTC.

V and J are TRBV11-2 and TRBJ2-5; TRBD2 agrees at 10 bases. Unmatched junction bases numbered 3, after V lost 1 base and J lost 4 bases. The germline gives CDR1 SGHAT, CDR2 FQNNGV. CDR3 size: 15 residues. DNA of the CDR3: TGTGCCAGCAGCTTAGCCAGCGGGGGGGGAGAGACCCAGTACTTC. Protein: CASSLASGGGETQYF. Together with reference TRBV11-2 and TRBJ2-5, the CDR3 gives the full variable domain: EAGVAQSPRYKIIEKRQSVAFWCNPISGHATLYWYQQILGQGPKLLIQFQNNGVVDDSQLPKDRFSAERLKGVDSTLKIQPAKLEDSAVYLCASSLASGGGETQYFGPGTRLLVL.

The chain links TRBV9 to TRBJ2-7, with D perhaps matching TRBD2 (5 bases). Germline V gene sequence: CDR1 SGDLS, CDR2 YYNGEE. The CDR3 totals 16 residues. The V end lost 0 bases, the J end lost 7 bases, and 20 bases lay between the germline ends. The CDR3 bases are TGTGCCAGCAGCGTAGAAATTGGGAGCGACACGAGGGAGCAGTACTTC. Translation: CASSVEIGSDTREQYF.

This chain joins TRBV2 and TRBJ1-1; D may be TRBD1 (6 bases). Germline assignment: CDR1 SNHLY and CDR2 FYNNEI. The CDR3 has 12 amino acids. Trimming removed 11 bases from V and 0 bases from J, with 10 bases in between. Here the CDR3 DNA reads TGTGCCGAAGGACAGTTGAACACTGAAGCTTTCTTT. Protein product: CAEGQLNTEAFF.

The chain recombines TRBV13 with TRBJ2-1, with 11 bases fitting TRBD2. Germline V gene lookup returns CDR1 PRHDT and CDR2 FYEKMQ (reference sequence). This CDR3 contains 16 residues. V lost 5 bases and J lost 10; bases outside the gene matches: 13. Written as DNA, the CDR3 is TGTGCCAGCAGCCCCCGGACTAGCGGGTCCGTTTCGGAGCAGTTCTTC. The encoded protein is CASSPRTSGSVSEQFF.

The genes are TRBV25-1 and TRBJ2-3, with a possible D match to TRBD2 (5 bases). Germline V gene data show CDR1 as MGHDK and CDR2 as SYGVNS. V shed 0 bases and J shed 1 base, with 11 bases lying between them. CDR3 length: 16 amino acids. The CDR3 DNA follows: TGTGCCAGCAGTGAATATGGGAGAAAAGGCACAGATACGCAGTATTTT. It codes for CASSEYGRKGTDTQYF.

The genes are TRBV6-5 and TRBJ2-5; 9 bases fit TRBD2. The CDR3 consists of 15 residues. From germline, CDR1 is MNHEY and CDR2 SVGAGI. With 2 bases clipped from V and 2 bases from J, the junction kept 3 bases outside the gene matches. In DNA, the CDR3 is TGTGCCAGCAGTTACGTGGCGGGGGGGCAAGAGACCCAGTACTTC. Its translation: CASSYVAGGQETQYF.